Detailed here is one TCR beta chain. It has no known antigen specificity. No base-level quality is on record; no much larger clone is a single base apart. This specimen belongs to a study of radiation and T cells in renal cell carcinoma (TCRdb year 2020). As for the study more broadly: TCR beta sequencing covered over 50 samples in total, comprising about 26 tumors and some 27 peripheral blood samples. The last blood draw happened 4 weeks after radiation, timed to coincide with nephrectomy. In the roughly 49 samples combined, around 3.9 million unique CDR3 nucleotide sequences were found, encoding about 3 million unique CDR3 amino acid sequences.

General findings and caveats noted by the study authors: Because no pretreatment tumor biopsies were available, whether clonotypes were present in the tumor at baseline could not be determined. In blood, the top tumor clonotypes increased from baseline to 2 weeks after radiation and then shrank by 4 weeks, which suggests a temporary expansion of tumor-resident clones. Because the trial had a single-armed design, the trial could not examine how radiation dose or scheduling affected the TCR repertoire. Dynamics of the blood repertoire were not tracked past 4 weeks after treatment.

The time point label on this specimen signifies: blood 4 weeks post-SBRT, at nephrectomy. The sample's treatment or condition label is to be understood as: 15 Gy SBRT to primary tumor, nephrectomy 4 weeks later. The samples were obtained from a clinical trial, where primary renal cell carcinomas were treated with 15 Gy stereotactic body radiation therapy and then removed by nephrectomy 4 weeks afterward. To follow tumor-enriched clonotypes, serial peripheral blood was collected from radiation-treated patients at baseline and at 2 weeks and 4 weeks after SBRT. Renal cell carcinoma with clear cell pathology was present in all patients. The QIAamp DNA Blood Mini Kit (Qiagen) was used to prepare genomic DNA for TCR sequencing. Samples were included in the analyses only if all quality control checks were passed. TCR beta libraries were generated from genomic DNA with the immunoSEQ kit, following the manufacturer's recommendations. To prepare the libraries, a first multiplex PCR with proprietary primers was run, followed by a second PCR that added unique barcodes, and a bead cleanup was done after each round. A positive control reaction and a negative control reaction, both provided in the kit, were run with every batch of samples. The final libraries were assessed on an Agilent 4200 TapeStation D1000 ScreenTape, pooled by volume, and quantified by qPCR. Sequencing was performed on an Illumina NextSeq500 with a MidOutput 150-cycle cartridge, and 156 Read1 and 15 Index1 cycles were run with kit custom primers. The pooled library was loaded at about 0.96 pM, and roughly 20% PhiX control was spiked in. Per the source publication's procedure: Vendor-processed data were analyzed in R, with a clonotype defined as all T cells sharing the same CDR3 nucleotide sequence. In the clone abundance analyses, frequencies in each sample were normalized to that sample's 10,000 most abundant clones. Public T cell clones, averaging fewer than five per sample, were removed before analysis. A difference in abundance of at least 32-fold between compartments was used to define tumor-enriched and baseline blood-enriched clonotypes. Clonotypes expanded or contracted between blood time points were identified with a beta-binomial differential abundance model. Tumor-blood repertoire similarity was measured with the Baroni-Urbani and Buser coefficient, and groups were compared using two-tailed Wilcoxon tests in R. TCRdb took over this immuneACCESS table, retaining in-frame rearrangements with V and J assigned. Such tables are incomplete; in checked studies, under half of the missing clones stem from an unresolved V gene, and the remainder is unexplained. The V and J calls and clone size were taken over from that table, and D and trimming were inferred from the DNA. The sample contains 30,000 to 40,000 clones, approximately 81% of them found a single time. In total, the top ten clones hold roughly a third of the sample.

The cysteine opens and the phenylalanine closes a CDR3 of 15 amino acids. Here the CDR3 DNA is all that survives: 45 bases in frame from base 1. Taken from the germline V gene, the CDR1 and CDR2 loops are SGHDT and YYEEEE. The junction carries 13 bases between V and J, which are trimmed by 2 bases and 1 base respectively. The chain links TRBV5-6 with TRBJ2-7; D gene: possibly TRBD2, on 5 matching bases. The sequence derives from a man aged 55 to 69 with renal cell carcinoma. The starting material was blood, obtained from a patient whose treatment included radiotherapy and nephrectomy. The CDR3 amino acid sequence is: CASSLERYSSYEQYF. The nucleotide sequence reads as follows: TGTGCCAGCAGCTTAGAGCGGTACTCTTCCTACGAGCAGTACTTC.